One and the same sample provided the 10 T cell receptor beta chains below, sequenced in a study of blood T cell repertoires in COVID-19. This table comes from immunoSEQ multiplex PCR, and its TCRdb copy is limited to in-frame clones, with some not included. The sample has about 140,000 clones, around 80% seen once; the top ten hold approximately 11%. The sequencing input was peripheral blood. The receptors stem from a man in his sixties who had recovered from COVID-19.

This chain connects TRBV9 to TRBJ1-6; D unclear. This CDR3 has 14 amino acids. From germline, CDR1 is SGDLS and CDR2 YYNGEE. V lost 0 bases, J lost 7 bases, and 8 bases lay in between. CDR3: CASSVVEENSPLHF. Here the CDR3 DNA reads TGTGCCAGCAGCGTAGTGGAGGAGAATTCACCCCTCCACTTT.

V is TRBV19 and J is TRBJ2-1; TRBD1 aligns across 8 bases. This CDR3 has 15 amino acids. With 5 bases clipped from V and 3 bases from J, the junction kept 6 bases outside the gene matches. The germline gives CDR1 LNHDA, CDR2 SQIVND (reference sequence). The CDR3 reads CASSSGQGNYNEQFF. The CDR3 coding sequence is TGTGCCAGTAGTTCAGGACAGGGCAACTACAATGAGCAGTTCTTC.

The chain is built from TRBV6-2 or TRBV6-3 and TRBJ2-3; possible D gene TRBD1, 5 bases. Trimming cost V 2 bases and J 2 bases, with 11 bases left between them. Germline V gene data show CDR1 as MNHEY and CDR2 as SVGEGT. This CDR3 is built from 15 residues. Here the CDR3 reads CASSYPDRPTDTQYF. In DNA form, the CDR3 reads TGTGCCAGCAGTTACCCAGACAGACCCACAGATACGCAGTATTTT.

The DNA of the CDR3 is TGTGCCAGCAGCTTAGGGGACAGTCAGCCCCAGCATTTT. Translation gives CASSLGDSQPQHF. The gene calls are TRBV11-2 and TRBJ1-5, with 7 bases that match TRBD1. The V gene's germline CDR1 is SGHAT and CDR2 FQNNGV. This CDR3 has 13 residues. The V gene end was trimmed by 1 base and the J gene end by 6 bases; junction bases not matched to a gene: 0.

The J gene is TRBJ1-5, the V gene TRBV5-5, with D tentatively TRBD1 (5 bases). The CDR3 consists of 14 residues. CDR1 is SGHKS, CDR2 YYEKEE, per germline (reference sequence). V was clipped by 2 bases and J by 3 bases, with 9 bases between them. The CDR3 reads CASSFTGDNQPQHF. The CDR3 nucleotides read TGTGCCAGCAGCTTCACGGGGGACAATCAGCCCCAGCATTTT.

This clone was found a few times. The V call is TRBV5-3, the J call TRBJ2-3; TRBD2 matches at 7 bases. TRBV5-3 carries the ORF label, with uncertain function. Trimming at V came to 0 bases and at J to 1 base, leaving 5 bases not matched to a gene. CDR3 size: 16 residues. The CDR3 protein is CARSLEGGRRTDTQYF. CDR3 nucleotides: TGTGCCAGAAGCTTGGAGGGAGGGCGCCGCACAGATACGCAGTATTTT.

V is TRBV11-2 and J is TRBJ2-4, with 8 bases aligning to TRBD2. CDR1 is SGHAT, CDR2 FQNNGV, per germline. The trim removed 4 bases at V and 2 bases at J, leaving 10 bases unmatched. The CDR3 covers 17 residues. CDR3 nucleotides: TGTGCCAGCAGCTCTCTAGGGGCGGGAGGCTCCAAAAACATTCAGTACTTC. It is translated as CASSSLGAGGSKNIQYF.

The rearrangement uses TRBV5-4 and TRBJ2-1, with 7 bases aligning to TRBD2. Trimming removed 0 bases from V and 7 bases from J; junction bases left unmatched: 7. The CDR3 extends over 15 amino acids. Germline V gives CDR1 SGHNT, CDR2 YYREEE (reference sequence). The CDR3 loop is CASSLVGGGFNEQFF. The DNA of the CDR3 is TGTGCCAGCAGCTTGGTTGGGGGGGGTTTTAATGAGCAGTTCTTC.

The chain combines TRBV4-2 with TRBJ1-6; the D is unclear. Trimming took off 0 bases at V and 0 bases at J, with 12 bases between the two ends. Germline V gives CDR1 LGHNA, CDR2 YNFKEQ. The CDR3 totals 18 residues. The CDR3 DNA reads TGTGCCAGCAGCCAAGATACGGGTATTAGCTCCTATAATTCACCCCTCCACTTT. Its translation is CASSQDTGISSYNSPLHF.

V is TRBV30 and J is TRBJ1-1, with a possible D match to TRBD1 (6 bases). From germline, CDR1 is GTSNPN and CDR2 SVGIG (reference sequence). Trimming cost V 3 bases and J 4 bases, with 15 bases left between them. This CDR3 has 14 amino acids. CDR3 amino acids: CAWSRGGLGTEAFF. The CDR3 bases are TGTGCCTGGAGCCGGGGGGGGCTCGGCACTGAAGCTTTCTTT.